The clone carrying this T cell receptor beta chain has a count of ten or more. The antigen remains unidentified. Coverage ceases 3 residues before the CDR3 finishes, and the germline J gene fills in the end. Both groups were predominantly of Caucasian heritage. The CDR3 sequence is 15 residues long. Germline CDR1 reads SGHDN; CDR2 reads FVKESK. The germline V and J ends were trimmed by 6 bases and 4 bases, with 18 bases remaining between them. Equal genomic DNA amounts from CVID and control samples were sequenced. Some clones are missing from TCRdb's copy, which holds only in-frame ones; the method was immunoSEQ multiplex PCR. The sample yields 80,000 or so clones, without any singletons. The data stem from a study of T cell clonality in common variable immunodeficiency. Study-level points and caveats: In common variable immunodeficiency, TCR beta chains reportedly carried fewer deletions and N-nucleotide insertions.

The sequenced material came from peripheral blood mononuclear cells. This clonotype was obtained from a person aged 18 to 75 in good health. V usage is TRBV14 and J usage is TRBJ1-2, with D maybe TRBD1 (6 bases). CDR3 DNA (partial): TGTGCCAGCAGTCTTCGGGGGGGGCCCCGCTATGGC. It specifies CASSLRGGPRYG. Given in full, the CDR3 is CASSLRGGPRYGYTF.